One and the same sample provided the 14 T cell receptor beta chains below, sequenced in a study of T cell responses to AZD1222 COVID-19 vaccine (dated by TCRdb to the early 2020s). What this sample's time point label stands for: baseline before first vaccination. The library was built by means of the immunoSEQ multiplex PCR assay. Entries here come from immuneACCESS through TCRdb and include only in-frame sequences with V and J called. Some clones fail to appear in such tables; in the studies checked, an unresolved V gene covers under half of the shortfall, and the cause of the remainder is unknown. The sample contains about 100,000 clones, roughly 88% of them found a single time. The ten largest make up 2.8% of the sample. The material was peripheral blood, obtained on day 0 of AZD1222 vaccination. These receptors were obtained from an adult in good health.

Remarks on this clone: At one end the junction does not follow the germline gene, possibly because of a read error. The chain is built from TRBV7-7 and TRBJ2-5; 14 nucleotides line up with TRBD2. The CDR3 loop spans 16 amino acids. Per germline, CDR1 SSHAT and CDR2 FNYEAQ (reference sequence). The CDR3 protein is CASSLGLAGGQETQYF. The CDR3 DNA follows: TGTGCTAGCAGCTTAGGACTAGCGGGGGGACAAGAGACCCAGTACTTC.

The chain recombines TRBV5-1 with TRBJ2-3; a weak D match, TRBD1 (6 bases). The ends were cut back, 1 base at V and 2 bases at J, with 17 bases in the middle. The CDR3 totals 17 residues. Germline V lookup: CDR1 SGHRS, CDR2 YFSETQ. The CDR3 region has the DNA TGCGCCAGCAGCTTGAATCCAGGGGTTTCGATCACAGATACGCAGTATTTT. It translates to CASSLNPGVSITDTQYF.

CDR3 region: CASSPSGNTIYF. The DNA of the CDR3 is TGTGCCAGCAGCCCCTCAGGAAACACCATATATTTT. The chain couples TRBV3-1 (or the pseudogene TRBV3-2) to TRBJ1-3; D is unresolved. Trimming cost V 4 bases and J 4 bases, with 5 bases left between them. This CDR3 contains 12 residues. CDR1 is LGHDT, CDR2 YNNKEL, per germline (reference sequence).

The V and J genes are TRBV5-4 and TRBJ2-6; D gene uncertain. This CDR3 is built from 14 residues. Germline lookup yields CDR1 SGHNT and CDR2 YYREEE (reference sequence). Trimming cost V 2 bases and J 2 bases, with 5 bases left between them. The CDR3 sequence is CASSFKAGANVLTF. DNA for the CDR3: TGTGCCAGCAGCTTTAAGGCTGGGGCCAACGTCCTGACTTTC. The full variable domain, in which reference TRBV5-4 and TRBJ2-6 provide the parts outside the CDR3, is ETGVTQSPTHLIKTRGQQVTLRCSSQSGHNTVSWYQQALGQGPQFIFQYYREEENGRGNFPPRFSGLQFPNYSSELNVNALELDDSALYLCASSFKAGANVLTFGAGSRLTVL.

This CDR3 reads CASSWRDGRTFSPLHF. DNA of the CDR3: TGTGCCAGCAGTTGGCGGGACGGCCGGACCTTTTCACCCCTCCACTTT. This chain connects TRBV6-5 to TRBJ1-6; a weak D match, TRBD1 (5 bases). With 4 bases removed from V and 9 bases from J, the gap between germline ends came to 19 bases. The CDR3 has 16 residues. Germline V CDR1 and CDR2: MNHEY, SVGAGI.

CDR3 in amino acids: CSVEAGANVLTF. Written as DNA, the CDR3 is TGCAGCGTTGAAGCCGGGGCCAACGTCCTGACTTTC. The V call is TRBV29-1, the J call TRBJ2-6, with no clear D. This CDR3 has 12 amino acids. V lost 1 base and J 4 bases, leaving 2 bases between the germline ends. Germline CDR1 reads SQVTM; CDR2 reads ANQGSEA.

The chain has TRBV5-1 and TRBJ1-2; TRBD1 might be the D (5 bases). V was shortened by 4 bases and J by 3 bases, with 13 bases between the two germline ends. Germline V lookup: CDR1 SGHRS, CDR2 YFSETQ. CDR3 length: 14 residues. The CDR3 reads CASSVSQGDYGYTF. The DNA of the CDR3 is TGCGCCAGCAGCGTATCCCAGGGTGACTATGGCTACACCTTC.

This chain joins TRBV9 and TRBJ1-1; D not certain. Germline V gives CDR1 SGDLS, CDR2 YYNGEE. V lost 0 bases and J lost 1, with 4 bases in between. CDR3 length: 13 amino acids. CDR3 protein: CASSVGKNTEAFF. The CDR3 nucleotides are TGTGCCAGCAGCGTAGGGAAGAACACTGAAGCTTTCTTT.

This chain joins TRBV27 and TRBJ1-2; 10 bases agree with TRBD1. The germline CDR1 and CDR2 sequences are MNHEY and SMNVEV (reference sequence). The junction had 9 bases not matched to a gene; V was cut back by 3 bases and J by 14 bases. The CDR3 sequence is 13 residues long. In DNA form, the CDR3 reads TGTGCCAGCAGTTTTTACGACAGGGGGCGTCTTACCTTC. Residues: CASSFYDRGRLTF.

This clone was seen only once. This rearrangement joins TRBV14 to TRBJ2-7; the D gene is possibly TRBD1 (5 bases). The V end was cut by 1 base, the J end by 3 bases, with 7 bases between. CDR3 length: 13 residues. Germline values: CDR1 SGHDN, CDR2 FVKESK. The CDR3 region has the DNA TGTGCCAGCAGCCAAGGCAGGGTCTACGAGCAGTACTTC. Translation gives CASSQGRVYEQYF.

The J gene is TRBJ2-6, the V gene TRBV19; D not resolved. Germline CDR1 LNHDA, CDR2 SQIVND (reference sequence). CDR3 size: 16 residues. Trimming stripped 8 bases from V and 0 bases from J, with 14 bases between. CDR3 DNA sequence: TGTGCCAGTGGACGTGATGCTAGCTCTGGGGCCAACGTCCTGACTTTC. It yields the protein CASGRDASSGANVLTF.

The genes are TRBV6-5 and TRBJ2-3, with D tentatively TRBD1 (6 bases). The CDR3 sequence is 15 residues long. CDR1 is MNHEY, CDR2 SVGAGI, per germline. Trimming took 10 bases from V and 1 from J, leaving 18 bases between them. The CDR3 sequence: CATSRGPEGTDTQYF. The CDR3 nucleotides read TGTGCCACCAGCAGGGGTCCGGAGGGCACAGATACGCAGTATTTT.

The CDR3 DNA reads as TGCGCCAGCAGCCTGGAGGGTCTCTCTAGCAATCAGCCCCAGCATTTT. Amino acid sequence: CASSLEGLSSNQPQHF. This chain uses TRBV5-1 with TRBJ1-5; D is unclear. The germline CDR1 and CDR2 sequences are SGHRS and YFSETQ. The CDR3 sequence is 16 residues long. V was clipped by 4 bases and J by 0 bases, with 14 bases between them.

V gene TRBV3-1 (or the pseudogene TRBV3-2) combines with J gene TRBJ2-7; 11 positions agree with TRBD2. The germline V gene encodes CDR1 LGHDT and CDR2 YNNKEL (reference sequence). The CDR3 runs to 15 residues. V shed 2 bases, J shed 7 bases, and the junction held 7 bases outside the gene matches. The CDR3 spells CASSQLSGGASEQYF. The CDR3 DNA reads TGTGCCAGCAGCCAACTTAGCGGGGGGGCGAGTGAGCAGTACTTC.